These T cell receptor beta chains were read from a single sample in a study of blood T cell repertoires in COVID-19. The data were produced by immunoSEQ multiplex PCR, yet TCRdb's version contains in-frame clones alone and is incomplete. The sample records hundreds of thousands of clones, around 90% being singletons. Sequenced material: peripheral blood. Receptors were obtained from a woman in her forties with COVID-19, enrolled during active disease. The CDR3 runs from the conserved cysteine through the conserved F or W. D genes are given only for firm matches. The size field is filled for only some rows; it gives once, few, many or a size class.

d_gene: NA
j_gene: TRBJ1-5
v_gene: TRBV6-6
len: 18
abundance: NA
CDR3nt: TGTGCCAGCAGTCCCGCCGGACAAGGATTCCATAGCAATCAGCCCCAGCATTTT
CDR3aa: CASSPAGQGFHSNQPQHF

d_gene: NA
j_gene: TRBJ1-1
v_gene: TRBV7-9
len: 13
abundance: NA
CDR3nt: TGTGCCAGCAGCCCCCGGTTGAACACTGAAGCTTTCTTT
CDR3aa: CASSPRLNTEAFF

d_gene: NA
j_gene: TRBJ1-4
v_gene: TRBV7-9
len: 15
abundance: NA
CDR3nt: TGTGCCAGCACCTTGGAACAGGGAGCTAATGAAAAACTGTTTTTT
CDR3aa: CASTLEQGANEKLFF

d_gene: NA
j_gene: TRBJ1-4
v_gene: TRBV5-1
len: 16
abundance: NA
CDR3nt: TGCGCCAGCAGCTTAAGGACAGTTTCGAACGATGAAAAACTGTTTTTT
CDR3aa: CASSLRTVSNDEKLFF

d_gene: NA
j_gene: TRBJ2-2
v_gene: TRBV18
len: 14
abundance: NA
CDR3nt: TGTGCCAGCTCACCGGACATGAACACCGGGGAGCTGTTTTTT
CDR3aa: CASSPDMNTGELFF

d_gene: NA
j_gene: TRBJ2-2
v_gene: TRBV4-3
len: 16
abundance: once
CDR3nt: TGCGCCAGCAGCCAAGACTGGGACTCGCGGTCCGGGGAGCTGTTTTTT
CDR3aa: CASSQDWDSRSGELFF

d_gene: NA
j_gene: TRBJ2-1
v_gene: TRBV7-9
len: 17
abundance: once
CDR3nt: TGTGCCAGCAGCTCCCCCCACCAGGAACGTCGGTACAATGAGCAGTTCTTC
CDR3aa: CASSSPHQERRYNEQFF

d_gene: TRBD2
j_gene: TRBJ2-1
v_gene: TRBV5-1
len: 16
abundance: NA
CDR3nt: TGCGCCAGCAGCTTGGAGGTAGATCTAGCGGGGAATGAGCAGTTCTTC
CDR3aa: CASSLEVDLAGNEQFF

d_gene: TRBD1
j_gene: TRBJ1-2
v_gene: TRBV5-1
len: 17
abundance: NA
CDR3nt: TGCGCCAGCAGCCTGGACAGGGGAGACATAAGGAACTATGGCTACACCTTC
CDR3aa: CASSLDRGDIRNYGYTF

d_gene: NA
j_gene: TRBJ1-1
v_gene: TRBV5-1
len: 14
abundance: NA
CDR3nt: TGCGCCAGCTCCTTCGGCCGGGTGAACACTGAAGCTTTCTTT
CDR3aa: CASSFGRVNTEAFF

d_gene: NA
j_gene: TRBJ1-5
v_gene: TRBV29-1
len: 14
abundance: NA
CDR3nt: TGCAGCGTTGAAGGTGGGACACCCTATCAGCCCCAGCATTTT
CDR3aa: CSVEGGTPYQPQHF

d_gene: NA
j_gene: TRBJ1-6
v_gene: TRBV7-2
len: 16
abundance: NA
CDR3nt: TGTGCCAGCAGCTTCGGGGGATCGGGTTGGAATTCACCCCTCCACTTT
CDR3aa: CASSFGGSGWNSPLHF

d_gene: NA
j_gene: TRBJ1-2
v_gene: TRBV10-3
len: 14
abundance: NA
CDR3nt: TGTGCCATCAGCACCACAGAGAGCCCCTATGGCTACACCTTC
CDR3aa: CAISTTESPYGYTF

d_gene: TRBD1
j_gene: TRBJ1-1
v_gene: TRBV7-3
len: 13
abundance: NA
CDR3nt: TGTGCCAGCAGCCGAGCGACAGGGGGGGTCCATTTCTTT
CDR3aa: CASSRATGGVHFF

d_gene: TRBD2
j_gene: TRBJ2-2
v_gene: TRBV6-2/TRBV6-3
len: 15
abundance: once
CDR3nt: TGTGCCAGCAGTTACAGGACTAGCGGGAGTTGGGAGCTGTTTTTT
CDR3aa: CASSYRTSGSWELFF

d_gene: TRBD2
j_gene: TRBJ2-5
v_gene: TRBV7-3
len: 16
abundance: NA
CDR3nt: TGTGCCAGCAGCCAGGGACTAGCGGGAGGAGGAGAGACCCAGTACTTC
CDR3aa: CASSQGLAGGGETQYF

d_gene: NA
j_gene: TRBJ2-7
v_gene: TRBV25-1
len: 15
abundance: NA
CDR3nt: TGTGCCAGCAGTGAATCTGTAGGGGTCACCTACGAGCAGTACTTC
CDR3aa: CASSESVGVTYEQYF

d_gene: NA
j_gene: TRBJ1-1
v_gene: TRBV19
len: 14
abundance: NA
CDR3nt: TGTGCCAGTAGGCGTACTAGCGGAGGCACTGAAGCTTTCTTT
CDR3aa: CASRRTSGGTEAFF

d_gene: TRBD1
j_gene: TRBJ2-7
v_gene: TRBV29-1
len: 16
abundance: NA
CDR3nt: TGCAGCGTGCTTGGACAGGGCGGGGTATATGGGGGCGAGCAGTACTTC
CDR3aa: CSVLGQGGVYGGEQYF

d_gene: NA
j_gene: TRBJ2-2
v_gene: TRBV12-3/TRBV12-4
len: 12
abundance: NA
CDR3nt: TGTGCCAGCACCGGGACTCCCGGGGAGCTGTTTTTT
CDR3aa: CASTGTPGELFF

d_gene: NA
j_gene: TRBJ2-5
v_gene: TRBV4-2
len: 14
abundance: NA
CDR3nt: TGTGCCAGCAGCCCTTATAACAGGGAGGGGACCCAGTACTTC
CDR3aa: CASSPYNREGTQYF

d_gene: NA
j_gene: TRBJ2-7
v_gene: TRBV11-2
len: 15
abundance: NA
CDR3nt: TGTGCCAGCAGCCCCGGACGGGGGTGGTTTGGGGAGCAGTACTTC
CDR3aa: CASSPGRGWFGEQYF

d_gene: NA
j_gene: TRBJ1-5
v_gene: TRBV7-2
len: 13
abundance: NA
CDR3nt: TGTGCCAGCAGCTTAGACGGGGGACAGCCCCAGCATTTT
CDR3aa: CASSLDGGQPQHF